The rows below give T cell receptor beta chains drawn from one sample of a study of spatial heterogeneity in lung cancer. TCRdb processed the 5' RACE reads anew with MiXCR; each CDR3 protein has one entry. This table holds tens of thousands of distinct CDR3 sequences, around 7.2% found once. The sample consisted of PBMCs, taken at surgery. These receptors originate from a male donor with early-stage non-small cell lung cancer. Both conserved end residues are part of each CDR3. The D gene is left open where the match is weak. Clone size, where shown, is once, few, many, or a class for clones that have expanded.

j_call d_call clone_size v_call cdr3_aa cdr3_nt
TRBJ2-1 . . TRBV20-1 CSGAEVPYNEQFF TGCAGTGGGGCGGAGGTCCCCTACAATGAGCAGTTCTTC
TRBJ1-4 TRBD1 many TRBV19 CASSTGRQGLREKLFF TGTGCCAGTAGTACAGGGAGACAGGGACTACGGGAAAAACTGTTTTTT
TRBJ2-3 . . TRBV5-1 CASSPNVGGGPGTDTQYF TGCGCCAGCAGCCCCAACGTTGGCGGGGGCCCCGGAACAGATACGCAGTATTTT
TRBJ1-1 . many TRBV29-1 CSVPQDRTTGNTEAFF TGCAGCGTTCCCCAGGACCGAACAACCGGTAACACTGAAGCTTTCTTT
TRBJ1-1 . many TRBV13 CASSLGRVEEAFF TGTGCCAGCAGCTTAGGCAGGGTGGAAGAAGCTTTCTTT
TRBJ2-1 . medium-sized TRBV4-1 CASSQVAANEQFF TGCGCCAGCAGCCAAGTCGCCGCTAATGAGCAGTTCTTC
TRBJ1-5 . . TRBV15 CATSRDHIGGRQPQHF TGTGCCACCAGCAGAGATCATATAGGGGGTAGGCAGCCCCAGCATTTT
TRBJ1-1 . many TRBV3-1 CASSHGRESEAFF TGTGCCAGCAGCCACGGCAGAGAATCTGAAGCTTTCTTT
TRBJ2-2 . few TRBV14 CASSQATFSGELFF TGTGCCAGCAGCCAAGCCACCTTTTCCGGGGAGCTGTTTTTT
TRBJ2-5 . few TRBV7-9 CASSDQGGGPETQYF TGTGCCAGCAGCGACCAAGGAGGGGGCCCAGAGACCCAGTACTTC
TRBJ2-1 . . TRBV7-2 CASSARQATAYNEQFF TGTGCCAGCAGCGCTCGACAGGCCACCGCCTACAATGAGCAGTTCTTC
TRBJ1-6 . . TRBV14 CASSLRRGNSPLHF TGTGCCAGCAGCCTCCGTCGTGGGAATTCACCCCTCCACTTT
TRBJ1-1 . many TRBV20-1 CSARMNTEAFF TGCAGTGCTAGGATGAACACTGAAGCTTTCTTT
TRBJ1-1 . few TRBV7-6 CASSLTGGVGTEAFF TGTGCCAGCAGCTTAACCGGGGGCGTGGGCACTGAAGCTTTCTTT
TRBJ1-5 . many TRBV30 CAWSVGIRNQPQHF TGTGCCTGGAGTGTTGGGATTCGCAATCAGCCCCAGCATTTT
TRBJ2-2 . many TRBV29-1 CSVPKGGTGELFF TGCAGCGTCCCGAAGGGTGGAACCGGGGAGCTGTTTTTT
TRBJ1-6 . few TRBV20-1 CSARDRGAYNSPLHF TGCAGTGCTAGAGACAGAGGGGCCTATAATTCACCCCTCCACTTT
TRBJ2-7 . . TRBV12-3/TRBV12-4 CASSLGGKQYF TGTGCCAGCAGTTTGGGTGGCAAGCAGTACTTC
TRBJ2-1 . many TRBV6-2/TRBV6-3 CASSYGHNEQFF TGTGCCAGCAGTTACGGGCACAATGAGCAGTTCTTC
TRBJ2-7 TRBD2 many TRBV20-1 CSARETSGASYEQYF TGCAGTGCTAGAGAAACTAGCGGGGCCTCCTACGAGCAGTACTTC
TRBJ2-7 TRBD2 many TRBV9 CASSVGAGGLYEQYF TGTGCCAGCAGCGTAGGAGCGGGGGGGCTCTACGAGCAGTACTTC
TRBJ2-3 . few TRBV9 CASSVAGFITDTQYF TGTGCCAGCAGCGTCGCAGGATTCATCACAGATACGCAGTATTTT
TRBJ2-3 . many TRBV3-1 CASSQKQGTDTQYF TGTGCCAGCAGCCAAAAACAGGGTACAGATACGCAGTATTTT
TRBJ1-2 . many TRBV28 CASRGGGATKEDGYTF TGTGCCAGCAGGGGGGGAGGCGCAACTAAGGAGGATGGCTACACCTTC
TRBJ2-5 TRBD1 . TRBV29-1 CSVLRQGAETQYF TGCAGCGTTTTGAGACAGGGGGCGGAGACCCAGTACTTC
TRBJ1-2 . many TRBV3-1 CASRDGNYGYTF TGTGCCAGCAGGGACGGTAACTATGGCTACACCTTC
TRBJ1-2 . . TRBV27 CASSLSAIANYGYTF TGTGCCAGCAGTTTATCAGCTATAGCGAACTATGGCTACACCTTC
TRBJ1-1 . . TRBV6-5 CASSPRGAEAFF TGTGCCAGCAGCCCCAGGGGCGCTGAAGCTTTCTTT
TRBJ2-3 . few TRBV3-1 CASSLPWDTQYF TGTGCCAGCAGCCTCCCTTGGGATACGCAGTATTTT
TRBJ2-2 TRBD2 many TRBV20-1 CSARSASGASGELFF TGCAGTGCTAGATCGGCTAGCGGGGCTTCTGGGGAGCTGTTTTTT
TRBJ2-2 TRBD1 many TRBV6-5 CASSQDRRSRGTGELFF TGTGCCAGCAGTCAGGACAGGAGATCTCGGGGCACCGGGGAGCTGTTTTTT
TRBJ2-3 TRBD2 many TRBV5-1 CASSLSQGLAAIDTQYF TGCGCCAGCAGCTTATCTCAGGGACTAGCAGCTATAGATACGCAGTATTTT
TRBJ2-1 TRBD1 few TRBV6-2/TRBV6-3 CASSYQPGQGAQNEQFF TGTGCCAGCAGTTATCAGCCGGGACAGGGGGCTCAAAATGAGCAGTTCTTC
TRBJ1-5 TRBD1 . TRBV7-9 CASSLAGGPNQPQHF TGTGCCAGCAGCTTAGCAGGGGGCCCAAATCAGCCCCAGCATTTT
TRBJ2-5 . . TRBV3-1 CASSRIGREETQYF TGTGCCAGCAGCCGTATCGGACGGGAAGAGACCCAGTACTTC
TRBJ2-1 TRBD2 . TRBV20-1 CSARRTSGNNEQFF TGCAGTGCTAGGAGGACTAGCGGAAACAATGAGCAGTTCTTC
TRBJ2-2 TRBD2 many TRBV7-2 CASSLVSGGTNTGELFF TGTGCCAGCAGCTTAGTTAGCGGGGGGACGAACACCGGGGAGCTGTTTTTT
TRBJ2-2 TRBD1 many TRBV7-3 CASTQGAGGTGELFF TGTGCCAGCACCCAGGGGGCAGGGGGCACCGGGGAGCTGTTTTTT
TRBJ1-5 TRBD1 many TRBV7-8 CASSQQTGGNNQPQHF TGTGCCAGCAGCCAACAGACAGGGGGGAACAATCAGCCCCAGCATTTT
TRBJ2-3 . many TRBV6-1 CASSDPLSVGGRADTQYF TGTGCCAGCAGTGACCCCCTTAGCGTGGGGGGCCGGGCAGATACGCAGTATTTT
TRBJ2-1 TRBD2 few TRBV7-9 CASSLRQTSKWTIGSYNEQFF TGTGCCAGCAGCTTAAGGCAGACTAGCAAGTGGACAATCGGCTCCTACAATGAGCAGTTCTTC
TRBJ1-1 TRBD1 many TRBV5-5 CASNLTPGGNTEAFF TGTGCCAGCAACTTGACACCAGGGGGGAACACTGAAGCTTTCTTT
TRBJ2-3 TRBD2 many TRBV12-3/TRBV12-4 CASSSRGLRDTQYF TGTGCCAGCAGTTCCCGGGGACTACGAGATACGCAGTATTTT
TRBJ2-1 TRBD2 . TRBV19 CASSIIGLGTSGSNEQFF TGTGCCAGTAGTATAATTGGTCTAGGGACTAGCGGGAGCAATGAGCAGTTCTTC
TRBJ2-6 . many TRBV6-5 CASSYDTSGANVLTF TGTGCCAGCAGTTACGACACCTCTGGGGCCAACGTCCTGACTTTC
TRBJ2-1 TRBD2 . TRBV20-1 CSARTASGIYNEQFF TGCAGTGCTAGAACGGCTAGCGGGATCTACAATGAGCAGTTCTTC
TRBJ1-5 . few TRBV7-2 CASSLAGRVNQPQHF TGTGCCAGCAGCTTAGCAGGACGGGTCAATCAGCCCCAGCATTTT
TRBJ2-7 . many TRBV6-2/TRBV6-3 CASSRDSPGEQYF TGTGCCAGCAGTCGGGACTCCCCCGGGGAGCAGTACTTC
TRBJ1-5 . many TRBV20-1 CSARGRQPSNQPQHF TGCAGTGCAAGAGGAAGGCAGCCAAGCAATCAGCCCCAGCATTTT
TRBJ1-5 . . TRBV5-8 CASSFRGRGQPQHF TGTGCCAGCAGCTTCAGGGGTCGGGGTCAGCCCCAGCATTTT
TRBJ2-1 TRBD2 few TRBV5-1 CASSFGGGRAWQFF TGCGCCAGCAGCTTTGGGGGCGGGAGGGCCTGGCAGTTCTTC
TRBJ2-3 TRBD2 many TRBV24-1 CATKAAGERSDTQYF TGTGCCACCAAGGCAGCGGGAGAGCGATCAGATACGCAGTATTTT